The entry below gives a single TCR beta chain sequence along with its context. Germline loops: CDR1 MNHEY, CDR2 SVGAGI. The CDR3 spans 14 residues. Trimming took off 2 bases at V and 5 bases at J, with 13 bases between the two ends. Patients with a history of autoimmune disease or on systemic immunosuppression were excluded. The study sampled blood at baseline, cycle 4 day 1, and cycle 7 day 1. This entry belongs to a study of OX40 agonist ivuxolimab in advanced cancers. Generated by immunoSEQ multiplex PCR, the TCRdb table keeps only in-frame clones and is missing some. The table records about 58,000 clones, over 70% of them present only once.

Sequenced here: CD4+ or CD8+ T cells sorted from blood, sampled in a trial of the OX40 agonist ivuxolimab. This receptor was obtained from an adult with an advanced solid tumor such as melanoma, head and neck, liver or kidney cancer. V and J are TRBV6-5 and TRBJ2-7, with D perhaps TRBD1 (6 bases). CDR3 sequence (DNA): TGTGCCAGCAGTTACGAAAGGACAGACCACGAGCAGTACTTC. Its protein is CASSYERTDHEQYF.